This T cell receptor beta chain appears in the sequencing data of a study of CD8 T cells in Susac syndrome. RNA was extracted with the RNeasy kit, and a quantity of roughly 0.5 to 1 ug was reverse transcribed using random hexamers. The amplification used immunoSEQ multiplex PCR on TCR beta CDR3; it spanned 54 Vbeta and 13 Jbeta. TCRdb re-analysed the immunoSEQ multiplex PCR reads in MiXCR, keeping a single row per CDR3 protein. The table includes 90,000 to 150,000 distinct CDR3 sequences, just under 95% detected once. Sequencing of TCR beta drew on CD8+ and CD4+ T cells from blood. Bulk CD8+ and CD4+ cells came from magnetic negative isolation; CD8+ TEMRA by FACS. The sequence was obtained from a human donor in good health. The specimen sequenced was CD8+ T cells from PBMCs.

The CDR3 nucleotides are TGTGCCAGCAGTGAGCTGGGGGGTCAGTCCTACGAGCAGTACTTC. Its translation is CASSELGGQSYEQYF. The chain uses TRBV6-1 and TRBJ2-7; the D gene is possibly TRBD2 (6 bases). The CDR3 is made up of 15 amino acids. V was pared by 3 bases and J by 1 base, with 13 bases between. Germline assignment: CDR1 MNHNS and CDR2 SASEGT.